This T cell receptor (beta chain) was recovered during a study of blood T cell repertoires in COVID-19 (dated by TCRdb to 2018 to 2021). For the wider study: Samples from collaborators originated in the United States, Italy and Spain and spanned both the acute and convalescent phases of COVID-19. The prospective study material was composed of cDNA or gDNA derived from T cells, B-cell-depleted T cells, or PBMCs. The dataset comprised deeply sampled blood TCRbeta repertoires from subjects exposed to, actively infected with, or recovered from COVID-19. The repertoires were released in a freely available public database meant as a resource for research on the immune response to SARS-CoV-2. The samples were drawn from two sources: the first 160 participants of the ongoing ImmuneRACE study, and 950 to 1,500 subjects contributed by 6 global collaborators. Nearly every sample came with metadata listing a de-identified subject ID, COVID-19 status, age in years and sex. Where HLA class I and class II types were available, the types were taken from metadata supplied by the sample provider, not from assay-based typing.

In the prospective study, participants were roughly 18 to 100 years old, resided in fewer than 25 geographic areas of the United States, and were enrolled through a virtual design. To assign participants to cohorts, the prospective study relied on clinical history that participants themselves reported in a screening survey and a study questionnaire. Recovered participants in ImmuneRACE Cohort 3 were defined as having two consecutive negative NP/OP PCR tests, clearance from a healthcare professional, or resolution of symptoms. Mobile phlebotomists in the prospective study collected whole blood, serum and a nasopharyngeal or oropharyngeal swab from every participant. Additional blood draws and questionnaires over an approximately 2-month period could optionally be provided by prospective study participants. Blood samples from the prospective study were shipped frozen or at room temperature prior to DNA extraction.

The junction shows trimming of 1 base on V and 8 bases on J, plus 4 bases between the germline ends. From the cysteine up to the phenylalanine, the CDR3 has a length of 12 residues. Only CDR3 DNA remains: 36 bases, in frame from the first base. Taken from the germline V gene, the CDR1 and CDR2 loops are SGHDT and YYEEEE. As concerns this clone: Which antigen it targets is not known. Base-call qualities are not available, and no considerably larger clone is one nucleotide away.

The immunoSEQ Assay, a bias-controlled multiplex PCR, was used to amplify TCRbeta CDR3 regions from genomic DNA. The original pipeline was this. The number of nucleated cells in each sample was estimated by amplification of reference gene primers within the assay. To quantify the absolute abundance of each unique TCRbeta CDR3 rearrangement, sequence reads were collapsed and filtered. For each sample, productive Simpson clonality was calculated as the square root of Simpson's diversity index across productive rearrangements. Not all clones reach the TCRdb copy of this immuneACCESS table, which keeps in-frame sequences only. Checked studies attribute under half of the gap to unresolved V genes and leave the rest unexplained. V, J and clone size are taken as reported in that table, and D and trimming were inferred from the DNA itself. The table for this sample lists fewer than 400,000 clones; over 80% of them were counted only once. The ten largest clonotypes hold about 4.7% of the sample.

General conclusions and limits of the study: The amount of clinical and demographic metadata varied by source and participant and was provided uncurated.

This sequence was found in a man aged 25-40 years who had recovered from COVID-19. The sequence links TRBV5-6 to TRBJ1-6; the D gene cannot be resolved reliably. Material: PBMCs or T cells enriched from blood (not recorded which). The CDR3: CASSLRDSPLHF. The nucleotides are TGTGCCAGCAGCTTGCGAGATTCACCCCTCCACTTT.